This TCR beta chain originates from a study of neurological immune-mediated disorders. This clonotype was observed at least ten times. The unsorted libraries originated from 2 million PBMCs kept at -80 C. Each CDR3 protein is one row after TCRdb ran MiXCR on the 5' RACE reads. Among 90,000 to 150,000 distinct CDR3 sequences listed, roughly 3.4% were seen once. Trimming took 3 bases from V and 2 from J, leaving 17 bases between them. The V gene's germline CDR1 is DFQATT and CDR2 SNEGSKA (reference sequence). The CDR3 runs 15 residues. Specimen: PBMCs. The chain combines TRBV20-1 with TRBJ2-7, with D tentatively TRBD2 (6 bases). The receptor was derived from a woman in her 30s with multiple sclerosis. The CDR3 bases are TGCAGTGCTAGTCCGCGTCGGGACTTCGCCTACGAGCAGTACTTC. This gives the protein CSASPRRDFAYEQYF.